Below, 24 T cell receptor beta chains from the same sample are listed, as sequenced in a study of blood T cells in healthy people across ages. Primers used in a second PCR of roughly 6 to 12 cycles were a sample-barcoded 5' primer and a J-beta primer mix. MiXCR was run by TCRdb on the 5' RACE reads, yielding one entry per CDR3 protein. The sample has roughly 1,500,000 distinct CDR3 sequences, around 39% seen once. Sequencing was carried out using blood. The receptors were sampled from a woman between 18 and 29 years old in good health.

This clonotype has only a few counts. In DNA, the CDR3 is TGTGCCAGCAGCCATGACACTTGGGAGCAGTACTTC. Translated, it gives CASSHDTWEQYF. V is TRBV3-1 and J is TRBJ2-7; D call uncertain. The CDR3 is 12 residues long. Trimming removed 3 bases from V and 7 bases from J, with 10 bases in between. Germline V lookup: CDR1 LGHDT, CDR2 YNNKEL (reference sequence).

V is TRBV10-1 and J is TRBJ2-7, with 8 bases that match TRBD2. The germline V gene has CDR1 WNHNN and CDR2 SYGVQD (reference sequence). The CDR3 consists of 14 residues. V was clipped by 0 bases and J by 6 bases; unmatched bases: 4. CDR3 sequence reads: CASSESGLAGEQYF. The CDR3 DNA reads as TGCGCCAGCAGTGAGTCCGGACTAGCTGGCGAGCAGTACTTC.

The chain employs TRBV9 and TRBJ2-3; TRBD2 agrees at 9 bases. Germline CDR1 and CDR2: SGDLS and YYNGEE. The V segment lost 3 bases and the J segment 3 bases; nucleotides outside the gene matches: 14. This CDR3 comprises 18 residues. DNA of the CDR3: TGTGCCAGCAGCGCAGGCTATCTAGCGGGGCAGGGAACAGATACGCAGTATTTT. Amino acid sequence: CASSAGYLAGQGTDTQYF.

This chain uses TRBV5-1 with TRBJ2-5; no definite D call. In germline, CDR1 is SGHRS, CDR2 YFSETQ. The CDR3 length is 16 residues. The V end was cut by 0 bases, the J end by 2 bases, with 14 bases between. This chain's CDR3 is CASSLGTIEQQETQYF. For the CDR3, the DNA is TGCGCCAGCAGCTTGGGTACTATCGAACAGCAAGAGACCCAGTACTTC.

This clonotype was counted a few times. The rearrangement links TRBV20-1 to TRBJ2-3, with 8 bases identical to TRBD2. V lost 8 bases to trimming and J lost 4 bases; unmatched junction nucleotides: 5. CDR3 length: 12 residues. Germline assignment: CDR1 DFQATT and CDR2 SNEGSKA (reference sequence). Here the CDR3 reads CSRGGAADTQYF. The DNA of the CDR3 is TGCAGTCGGGGGGGGGCCGCAGATACGCAGTATTTT.

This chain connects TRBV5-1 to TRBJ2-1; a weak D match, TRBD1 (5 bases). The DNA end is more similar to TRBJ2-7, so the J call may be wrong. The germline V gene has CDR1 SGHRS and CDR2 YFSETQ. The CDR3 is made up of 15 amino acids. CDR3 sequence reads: CASSPPQGRYNEQYF. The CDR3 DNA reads TGCGCCAGCAGCCCGCCCCAGGGTCGATACAATGAGCAGTACTTC.

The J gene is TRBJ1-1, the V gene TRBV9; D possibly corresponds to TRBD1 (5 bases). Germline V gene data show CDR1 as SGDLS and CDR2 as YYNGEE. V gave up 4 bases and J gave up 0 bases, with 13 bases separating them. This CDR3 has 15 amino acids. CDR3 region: CASSSGGPLNTEAFF. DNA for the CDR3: TGTGCCAGCAGCTCGGGGGGACCGCTGAACACTGAAGCTTTCTTT. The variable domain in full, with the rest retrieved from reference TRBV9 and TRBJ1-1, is DSGVTQTPKHLITATGQRVTLRCSPRSGDLSVYWYQQSLDQGLQFLIQYYNGEERAKGNILERFSAQQFPDLHSELNLSSLELGDSALYFCASSSGGPLNTEAFFGQGTRLTVV.

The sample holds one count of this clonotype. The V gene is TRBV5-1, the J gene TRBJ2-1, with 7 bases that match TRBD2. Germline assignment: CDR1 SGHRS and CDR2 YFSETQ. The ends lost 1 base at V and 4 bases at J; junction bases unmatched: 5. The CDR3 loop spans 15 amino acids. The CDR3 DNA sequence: TGCGCCAGCAGCTTGTGGTCGGGGGGATACAATGAGCAGTTCTTC. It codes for CASSLWSGGYNEQFF.

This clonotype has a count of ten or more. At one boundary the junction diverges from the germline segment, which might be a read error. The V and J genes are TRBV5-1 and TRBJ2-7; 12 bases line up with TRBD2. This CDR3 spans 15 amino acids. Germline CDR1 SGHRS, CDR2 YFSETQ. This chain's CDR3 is CASSLTSGGSYEQYF. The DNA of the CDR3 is TGTGCCAGCAGTTTGACTAGCGGGGGATCCTACGAGCAGTACTTC.

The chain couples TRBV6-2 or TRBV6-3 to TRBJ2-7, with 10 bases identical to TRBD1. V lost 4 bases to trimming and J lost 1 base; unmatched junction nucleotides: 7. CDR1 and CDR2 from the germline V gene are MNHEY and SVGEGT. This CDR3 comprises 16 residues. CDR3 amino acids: CASSFAGTGVSYEQYF. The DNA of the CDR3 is TGTGCCAGCAGTTTCGCGGGGACAGGGGTATCCTACGAGCAGTACTTC.

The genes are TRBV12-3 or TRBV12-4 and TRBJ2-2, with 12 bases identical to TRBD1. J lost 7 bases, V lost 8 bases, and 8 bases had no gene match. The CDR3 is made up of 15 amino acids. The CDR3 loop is CASSRDRGRGGELFF. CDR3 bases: TGTGCCAGCTCCCGGGACAGGGGGCGCGGCGGGGAGCTGTTTTTT.

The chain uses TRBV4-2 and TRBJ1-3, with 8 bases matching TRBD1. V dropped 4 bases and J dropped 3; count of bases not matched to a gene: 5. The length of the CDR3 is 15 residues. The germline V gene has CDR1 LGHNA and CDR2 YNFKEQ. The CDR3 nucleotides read TGTGCCAGCAGCCCCCTGACAGGGGTTGGAAACACCATATATTTT. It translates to CASSPLTGVGNTIYF.

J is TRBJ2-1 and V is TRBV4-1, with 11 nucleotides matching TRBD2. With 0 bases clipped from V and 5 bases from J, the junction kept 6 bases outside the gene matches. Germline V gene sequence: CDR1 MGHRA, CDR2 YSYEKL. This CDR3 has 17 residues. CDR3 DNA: TGCGCCAGCAGCCAAGATTGGGTTAGCGGGGGGGACAATGAGCAGTTCTTC. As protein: CASSQDWVSGGDNEQFF.

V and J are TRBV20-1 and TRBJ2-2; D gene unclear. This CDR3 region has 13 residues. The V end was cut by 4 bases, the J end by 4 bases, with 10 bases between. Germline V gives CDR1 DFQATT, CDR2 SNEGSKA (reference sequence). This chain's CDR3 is CSAIGRTTGELFF. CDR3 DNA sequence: TGCAGTGCTATAGGCCGGACCACCGGGGAGCTGTTTTTT.

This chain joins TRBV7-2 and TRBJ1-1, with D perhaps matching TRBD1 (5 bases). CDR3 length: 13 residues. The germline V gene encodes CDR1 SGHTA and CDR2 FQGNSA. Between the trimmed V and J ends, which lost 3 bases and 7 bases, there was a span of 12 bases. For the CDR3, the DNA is TGTGCCAGCAGCTTCGGGGGTAGAGGTGAAGCTTTCTTT. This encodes CASSFGGRGEAFF.

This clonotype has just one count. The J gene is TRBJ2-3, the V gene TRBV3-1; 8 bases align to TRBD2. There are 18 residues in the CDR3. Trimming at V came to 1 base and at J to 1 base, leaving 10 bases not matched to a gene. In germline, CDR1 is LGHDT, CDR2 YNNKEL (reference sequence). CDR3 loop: CASSQAAGVSLGTDTQYF. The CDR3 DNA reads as TGTGCCAGCAGCCAAGCAGCGGGGGTGTCCCTTGGCACAGATACGCAGTATTTT.

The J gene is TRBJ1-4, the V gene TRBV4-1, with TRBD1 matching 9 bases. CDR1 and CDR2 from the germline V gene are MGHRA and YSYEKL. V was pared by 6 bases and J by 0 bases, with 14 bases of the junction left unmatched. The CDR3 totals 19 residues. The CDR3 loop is CASSLFKTGGDATNEKLFF. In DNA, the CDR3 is TGCGCCAGCAGTTTATTTAAGACAGGGGGTGATGCAACTAATGAAAAACTGTTTTTT.

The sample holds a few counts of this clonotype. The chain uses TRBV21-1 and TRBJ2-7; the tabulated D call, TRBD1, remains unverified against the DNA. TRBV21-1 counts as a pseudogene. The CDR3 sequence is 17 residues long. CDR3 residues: CASSKAVPTGPPYEQYF. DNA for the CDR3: TGTGCCAGCAGCAAAGCCGTCCCGACAGGGCCCCCCTACGAGCAGTACTTC.

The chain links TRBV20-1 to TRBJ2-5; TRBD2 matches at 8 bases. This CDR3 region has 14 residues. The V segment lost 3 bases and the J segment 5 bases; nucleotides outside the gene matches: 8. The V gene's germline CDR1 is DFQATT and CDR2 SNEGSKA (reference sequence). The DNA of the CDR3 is TGCAGTGCTAGTACCACATCGGGAGGGGAGACCCAGTACTTC. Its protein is CSASTTSGGETQYF.

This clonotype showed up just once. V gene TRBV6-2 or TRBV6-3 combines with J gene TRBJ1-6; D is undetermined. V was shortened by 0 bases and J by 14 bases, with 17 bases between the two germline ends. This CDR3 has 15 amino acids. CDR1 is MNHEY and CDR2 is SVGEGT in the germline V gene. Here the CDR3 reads CASSYSRLRVASLHF. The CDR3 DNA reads TGTGCCAGCAGTTACTCTCGGCTTCGGGTCGCATCCCTCCACTTT.

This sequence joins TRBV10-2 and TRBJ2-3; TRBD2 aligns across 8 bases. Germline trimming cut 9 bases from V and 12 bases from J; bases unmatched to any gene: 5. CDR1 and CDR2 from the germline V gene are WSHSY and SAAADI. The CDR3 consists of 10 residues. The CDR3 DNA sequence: TGCGCCAGTTTAGCGGGAAGCCAGTATTTT. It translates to CASLAGSQYF.

CDR3 region: CASSTGSADTQYF. CDR3 coding DNA: TGTGCCAGCAGTACAGGTTCGGCAGATACGCAGTATTTT. The rearrangement uses TRBV27 and TRBJ2-3, with TRBD1 as a possible D gene (5 bases). The CDR3 totals 13 residues. Germline CDR1 reads MNHEY; CDR2 reads SMNVEV (reference sequence). V dropped 5 bases and J dropped 4 bases, with 10 bases sitting between them.

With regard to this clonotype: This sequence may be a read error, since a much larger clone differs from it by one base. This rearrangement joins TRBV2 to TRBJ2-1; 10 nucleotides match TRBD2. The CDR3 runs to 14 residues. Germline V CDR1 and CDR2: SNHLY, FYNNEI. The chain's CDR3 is CAGSLLAGSDEQFF. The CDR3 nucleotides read TGTGCCGGCAGCTTACTAGCGGGAAGCGATGAGCAGTTCTTC.

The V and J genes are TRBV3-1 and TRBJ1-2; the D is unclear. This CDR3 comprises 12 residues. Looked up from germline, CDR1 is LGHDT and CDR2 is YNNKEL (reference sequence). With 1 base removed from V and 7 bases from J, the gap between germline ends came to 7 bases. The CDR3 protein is CASSQVDAGYTF. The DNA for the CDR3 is TGTGCCAGCAGCCAAGTCGATGCTGGCTACACCTTC.